A single sample gave rise to the 32 T cell receptor beta chains below, sequenced in a study of T cell repertoires in cytomegalovirus infection. TCRdb re-called the reads with MiXCR, one entry per CDR3 protein. The sample contains 150,000 to 200,000 distinct CDR3 sequences, about 17% of which appear only once. Sequencing was carried out using CD8+ T cells from PBMCs. The receptors stem from a human donor in good health (CMV status not recorded). Some clones in this sample may be carry-over from other donors' samples.

This clonotype was detected a few times. The chain joins TRBV5-1 to TRBJ2-7, with D tentatively TRBD2 (6 bases). The germline CDR1 and CDR2 sequences are SGHRS and YFSETQ. V was trimmed by 2 bases and J by 3 bases, leaving 12 bases between them. The CDR3 consists of 14 residues. CDR3 region: CASSFGGSVYEQYF. Here the CDR3 DNA reads TGCGCCAGCAGCTTTGGAGGGTCTGTCTACGAGCAGTACTTC.

This clonotype was seen a handful of times. The chain couples TRBV7-9 to TRBJ2-1, with 12 bases identical to TRBD2. Germline V gene data show CDR1 as SEHNR and CDR2 as FQNEAQ (reference sequence). The ends lost 3 bases at V and 8 bases at J; junction bases unmatched: 5. The length of the CDR3 is 15 residues. CDR3 amino acids: CASSFLAGGPDEQFF. DNA of the CDR3: TGTGCCAGCAGCTTTCTAGCGGGGGGGCCGGATGAGCAGTTCTTC.

This clonotype was counted only a few times. The rearrangement links TRBV27 to TRBJ1-5; unclear D gene. Trimming left V 5 bases short and J 7 bases short, with 15 bases between. This CDR3 is 14 amino acids long. Germline lookup yields CDR1 MNHEY and CDR2 SMNVEV (reference sequence). The chain's CDR3 is CASSPRGPGQPQHF. CDR3 in DNA: TGTGCCAGCAGTCCCCGCGGCCCGGGGCAGCCCCAGCATTTT.

This clonotype came up many times. The rearrangement joins TRBV7-8 to TRBJ2-3, with 7 bases matching TRBD2. The germline V gene encodes CDR1 SGHVS and CDR2 FQNEAQ. Trimming took 1 base from V and 1 from J; bases not matched to a gene: 8. The CDR3 spans 17 residues. CDR3 loop: CASSLERRGTRTDTQYF. Here the CDR3 DNA reads TGTGCCAGCAGCTTAGAAAGGCGGGGGACCCGCACAGATACGCAGTATTTT.

This chain uses TRBV7-8 with TRBJ2-5; 10 nucleotides line up with TRBD2. The CDR3 runs to 15 residues. V shed 7 bases and J 6 bases; nucleotides not matched to a gene: 11. Germline V CDR1 and CDR2: SGHVS, FQNEAQ. CDR3 in DNA: TGTGCCAGCATCTCGAGCGGGGGGGCCGCGAAGACCCAGTACTTC. Protein: CASISSGGAAKTQYF.

Only a few counts were recorded for this clonotype. The chain links TRBV7-9 to TRBJ2-1; possibly TRBD1 for D (5 bases). Germline V gene lookup returns CDR1 SEHNR and CDR2 FQNEAQ (reference sequence). This CDR3 comprises 13 residues. Trimming removed 11 bases at V and 5 bases at J, with 16 bases between. The CDR3 nucleotides are TGTGCCGCGCAGGCAGGGTTAAACAATGAGCAGTTCTTC. It specifies CAAQAGLNNEQFF.

J is TRBJ2-3 and V is TRBV6-6, with 8 bases lining up with TRBD2. V shed 8 bases, J shed 2 bases, and the junction held 3 bases outside the gene matches. This CDR3 spans 13 amino acids. Per germline, CDR1 MNHNY and CDR2 SVGAGI (reference sequence). CDR3 sequence: CASGLAPTDTQYF. Here the CDR3 DNA reads TGTGCCAGCGGACTAGCACCCACAGATACGCAGTATTTT.

The genes are TRBV6-2 or TRBV6-3 and TRBJ1-1; D not resolved. Trimming shortened V by 6 bases and J by 5 bases, and 19 bases separated the two germline ends. Germline lookup yields CDR1 MNHEY and CDR2 SVGEGT. This CDR3 contains 15 residues. This chain's CDR3 is CASSSLSAPRTEAFF. Written as DNA, the CDR3 is TGTGCCAGCAGCTCCCTCTCGGCCCCTCGGACTGAAGCTTTCTTT.

The sample holds a few counts of this clonotype. The CDR3 loop is CASSYGHSVNNEQFF. The CDR3 coding sequence is TGTGCCAGCAGTTACGGACACTCGGTGAACAATGAGCAGTTCTTC. The rearrangement links TRBV27 to TRBJ2-1; tentative D call: TRBD1 (5 bases). Trimming took off 4 bases at V and 5 bases at J, with 15 bases between the two ends. Germline V gives CDR1 MNHEY, CDR2 SMNVEV (reference sequence). The CDR3 is made up of 15 amino acids.

The chain has TRBV5-6 and TRBJ2-7; D possibly uses TRBD1 or TRBD2 (5 bases each). This CDR3 contains 14 residues. The V end was cut by 1 base, the J end by 2 bases, with 10 bases between. CDR1 SGHDT and CDR2 YYEEEE come from the germline V gene. The CDR3 sequence: CASSLYGAAYEQYF. The CDR3 DNA reads TGTGCCAGCAGCTTGTACGGGGCTGCCTACGAGCAGTACTTC. Full variable domain (rest looked up from reference TRBV5-6 and TRBJ2-7): DAGVTQSPTHLIKTRGQQVTLRCSPKSGHDTVSWYQQALGQGPQFIFQYYEEEERQRGNFPDRFSGHQFPNYSSELNVNALLLGDSALYLCASSLYGAAYEQYFGPGTRLTVT.

Relative to its sample, this clonotype is medium-sized. The rearrangement uses TRBV7-8 and TRBJ2-1; 14 bases match TRBD2. V trimming: 4 bases; J trimming: 5 bases; junction bases outside the gene matches: 16. The CDR3 consists of 20 residues. Germline loops: CDR1 SGHVS, CDR2 FQNEAQ. The CDR3 spells CASSSLAGTSGGRLNNEQFF. For the CDR3, the DNA is TGTGCCAGCAGCTCCCTGGCGGGGACTAGCGGGGGCAGGCTCAACAATGAGCAGTTCTTC.

The V gene is TRBV18, the J gene TRBJ1-1; no clear D gene. The V end lost 2 bases, the J end lost 7 bases, and 11 bases lay between the germline ends. Germline lookup yields CDR1 KGHSH and CDR2 LQKENI. This CDR3 has 13 amino acids. The CDR3 nucleotides read TGTGCCAGCTCACCATATGGACGGAGTGAAGCTTTCTTT. It specifies CASSPYGRSEAFF.

The chain links TRBV12-3 or TRBV12-4 to TRBJ2-7, with D unclear. V lost 2 bases and J lost 3, with 8 bases in between. CDR3 length: 13 residues. The CDR3 bases are TGTGCCAGCAGTTTATTCAGGTTCTACGAGCAGTACTTC. As protein: CASSLFRFYEQYF.

The J gene is TRBJ2-7, the V gene TRBV7-9; D gene unclear. The CDR3 contains 12 residues. In germline, CDR1 is SEHNR, CDR2 FQNEAQ (reference sequence). V lost 4 bases and J 5 bases, leaving 9 bases between the germline ends. CDR3 loop: CASSYLDHEQYF. In DNA form, the CDR3 reads TGTGCCAGCAGCTACCTGGATCACGAGCAGTACTTC.

In its sample, this clonotype was seen many times. One junction end disagrees with the germline gene, perhaps due to a read error. This chain uses TRBV7-8 with TRBJ2-7, with TRBD2 as a possible D gene (6 bases). This CDR3 is built from 17 residues. Germline V gives CDR1 SGHVS, CDR2 FQNEAQ. The CDR3 is CASSVALAGRRVYEQYF. CDR3 nucleotide sequence: TGTGCCAGCAGCGTAGCTCTTGCGGGACGGCGCGTCTACGAGCAGTACTTC.

This clonotype was observed many times. The V call is TRBV7-2, the J call TRBJ2-7; D might be TRBD1 or TRBD2, each matching 5 bases. The CDR3 extends over 15 amino acids. V was pared by 5 bases and J by 6 bases, with 20 bases between. CDR1 SGHTA and CDR2 FQGNSA come from the germline V gene. The CDR3, as DNA: TGTGCCAGCAGCGCTAATACAAAGAGGGGCCTCGAGCAGTACTTC. It specifies CASSANTKRGLEQYF.

The chain links TRBV12-3 or TRBV12-4 to TRBJ2-7, with 7 nucleotides matching TRBD2. The CDR3 sequence is 15 residues long. The junction had 11 bases not matched to a gene; V was cut back by 5 bases and J by 4 bases. The CDR3 is CASSALGRDPYEQYF. For the CDR3, the DNA is TGTGCCAGCAGTGCGCTGGGGAGGGATCCGTACGAGCAGTACTTC.

The table lists this clonotype with a few counts. The chain couples TRBV29-1 to TRBJ2-1; 11 bases line up with TRBD2. Trimming cost V 1 base and J 5 bases; bases outside gene matches: 4. CDR1 and CDR2 from the germline V gene are SQVTM and ANQGSEA. The CDR3 spans 15 residues. Here the CDR3 reads CSVEVSSGGHNEQFF. The CDR3 DNA reads TGCAGCGTTGAAGTCTCTAGCGGGGGGCACAATGAGCAGTTCTTC.

The chain joins TRBV7-8 to TRBJ1-3, with no clear D. The V end was cut by 4 bases, the J end by 3 bases, with 7 bases between. Germline values: CDR1 SGHVS, CDR2 FQNEAQ. This CDR3 region has 13 residues. The CDR3 nucleotides read TGTGCCAGCAGCTCTAACTTTGGAAACACCATATATTTT. It specifies CASSSNFGNTIYF.

The rearrangement uses TRBV7-8 and TRBJ1-2, with a weak D call TRBD1 (5 bases). The V gene lost 4 bases and the J gene lost 0 bases, with 18 bases spanning the gap. Germline V lookup: CDR1 SGHVS, CDR2 FQNEAQ. CDR3 size: 17 residues. The DNA for the CDR3 is TGTGCCAGCAGCTCACTTTTCCTCGGGACGGCTAACTATGGCTACACCTTC. It encodes CASSSLFLGTANYGYTF.

This clonotype was counted only a few times. This chain uses TRBV4-1 with TRBJ1-2, with 12 bases fitting TRBD1. Germline CDR1 MGHRA, CDR2 YSYEKL. The CDR3 runs 16 residues. Trimming cost V 4 bases and J 7 bases; bases outside gene matches: 10. The CDR3: CASSPEAGTGGFGYTF. CDR3 nucleotide sequence: TGCGCCAGCAGCCCGGAAGCCGGGACAGGGGGCTTTGGCTACACCTTC.

The chain carries TRBV7-9 and TRBJ1-5; 9 nucleotides align to TRBD1. Per germline, CDR1 SEHNR and CDR2 FQNEAQ (reference sequence). V trimming: 5 bases; J trimming: 7 bases; junction bases outside the gene matches: 6. The CDR3 extends over 14 amino acids. The CDR3 DNA follows: TGTGCCAGCAGCGGGACAGGGACCAACCAGCCCCAGCATTTT. The encoded protein is CASSGTGTNQPQHF.

The table lists this clonotype with a few counts. This chain links TRBV19 with TRBJ2-1, with 8 bases fitting TRBD1. The V gene end was trimmed by 5 bases and the J gene end by 5 bases; junction bases not matched to a gene: 5. Looked up from germline, CDR1 is LNHDA and CDR2 is SQIVND (reference sequence). The CDR3 is 14 residues long. The CDR3, as DNA: TGTGCCAGTAGTCTGACAGGGGCTCACAATGAGCAGTTCTTC. It yields the protein CASSLTGAHNEQFF.

The chain joins TRBV15 to TRBJ2-3; no clear D gene. The CDR3 spans 15 residues. Germline V gives CDR1 LNHNV, CDR2 YYDKDF (reference sequence). V lost 0 bases and J 2 bases, leaving 9 bases between the germline ends. DNA of the CDR3: TGTGCCACCAGCAGAGAGAGATTAAACACAGATACGCAGTATTTT. Encoded protein: CATSRERLNTDTQYF.

This rearrangement joins TRBV6-1 to TRBJ2-1; 7 bases fit TRBD1. The CDR3 loop spans 12 amino acids. Per the germline V gene, CDR1 is MNHNS and CDR2 is SASEGT. Trimming removed 3 bases from V and 7 bases from J; junction bases left unmatched: 0. The DNA for the CDR3 is TGTGCCAGCAGTGACAGGGGGAATGAGCAGTTCTTC. This gives the protein CASSDRGNEQFF.

The chain links TRBV5-6 to TRBJ1-1; TRBD1 matches 7 bases. J was trimmed by 6 bases and V by 7 bases; bases with no gene match: 9. The CDR3 is 13 residues long. The germline V gene encodes CDR1 SGHDT and CDR2 YYEEEE. The CDR3 spells CASEAGGRAEAFF. CDR3 coding DNA: TGTGCCAGCGAAGCAGGGGGACGGGCTGAAGCTTTCTTT.

This clonotype appeared a single time. The chain recombines TRBV20-1 with TRBJ2-5, with D tentatively TRBD1 or TRBD2 (6 bases each). The V gene's germline CDR1 is DFQATT and CDR2 SNEGSKA (reference sequence). The CDR3 is 17 amino acids. Trimming took off 2 bases at V and 5 bases at J, with 24 bases between the two ends. The CDR3 spells CSARHPPRGPLRETQYF. In DNA, the CDR3 is TGCAGTGCTAGACACCCGCCTCGGGGGCCCCTAAGGGAGACCCAGTACTTC.

This clonotype showed up many times. This rearrangement joins TRBV4-1 to TRBJ2-4; 7 bases align to TRBD1. Germline-derived CDR1 and CDR2 are MGHRA and YSYEKL. The CDR3 length is 15 residues. The V and J ends lost 3 bases and 5 bases, in that order; junction bases with no gene match: 7. In DNA, the CDR3 is TGCGCCAGCAGCCACGTCACGGGACAGCAAAACATTCAGTACTTC. Its translation is CASSHVTGQQNIQYF.

By share of the sample, this clonotype is medium-sized. J is TRBJ1-1 and V is TRBV7-8; 10 bases agree with TRBD1. Trimming cost V 0 bases and J 6 bases; bases outside gene matches: 10. The CDR3 runs to 17 residues. CDR1 is SGHVS, CDR2 FQNEAQ, per germline. CDR3 bases: TGTGCCAGCAGCTTAGCGAGGGGACAGGGGCAGAAGGCTGAAGCTTTCTTT. Amino acid sequence: CASSLARGQGQKAEAFF. Together with reference TRBV7-8 and TRBJ1-1, the CDR3 gives the full variable domain: GAGVSQSPRYKVAKRGQDVALRCDPISGHVSLFWYQQALGQGPEFLTYFQNEAQLDKSGLPSDRFFAERPEGSVSTLKIQRTQQEDSAVYLCASSLARGQGQKAEAFFGQGTRLTVV.

This chain links TRBV20-1 with TRBJ2-1; maybe TRBD2 (5 bases). The germline CDR1 and CDR2 sequences are DFQATT and SNEGSKA (reference sequence). With 4 bases removed from V and 1 base from J, the gap between germline ends came to 20 bases. This CDR3 is 17 amino acids long. In nucleotides, the CDR3 is TGCAGTGCTACGGCCACCCGGGGTGCGAGTTCCTACAATGAGCAGTTCTTC. Translation gives CSATATRGASSYNEQFF.

The chain is built from TRBV6-6 and TRBJ1-2, with D perhaps TRBD1 (5 bases). The CDR3 consists of 15 residues. CDR1 and CDR2 from the germline V gene are MNHNY and SVGAGI (reference sequence). V dropped 4 bases and J dropped 0 bases, with 12 bases sitting between them. The CDR3: CASSLGDRANYGYTF. CDR3 coding DNA: TGTGCCAGCAGTTTGGGGGATAGGGCTAACTATGGCTACACCTTC.

The gene calls are TRBV14 and TRBJ2-7; 8 positions agree with TRBD1. This CDR3 comprises 19 residues. Germline trimming cut 7 bases from V and 5 bases from J; bases unmatched to any gene: 25. Per germline, CDR1 SGHDN and CDR2 FVKESK. The CDR3 nucleotides are TGTGCCAGCACCCCAGGACCGGACAGGGAGCAACCAATTGGTAACGAGCAGTACTTC. Translation gives CASTPGPDREQPIGNEQYF.